The clone carrying this TCR beta chain was detected only once. Profiling relied on immunoSEQ multiplex PCR, and the TCRdb table lists in-frame clones only, not all of them. The sample lists 150,000 to 200,000 clones, 85% seen once, with 16% in the top ten. These data originate in a study of cytomegalovirus exposure and HLA in healthy donors. The CDR3 has 22 residues. Germline CDR1 and CDR2: SGHTA and FQGTGA. Trimming took off 2 bases at V and 2 bases at J, with 34 bases between the two ends. The sequence was collected from a man in his late teens or twenties in good health and CMV-seropositive. Sequenced input: PBMCs. The rearrangement uses TRBV7-3 and TRBJ2-7; tentatively, D is TRBD1 (5 bases). The CDR3 loop is CASSLQRQIKGPFPAQTYEQYF. CDR3 coding DNA: TGTGCCAGCAGCTTACAACGACAGATTAAAGGGCCCTTTCCCGCGCAAACCTACGAGCAGTACTTC.